This is a list of T cell receptor beta chains from one sample in a study of T cells in Graves' hyperthyroidism and ophthalmopathy. TCRdb reanalysed the multiplex PCR reads using MiXCR and keeps one entry per CDR3 protein. The data contain under 300,000 distinct CDR3 sequences, roughly an eighth of them singletons. The material sequenced was blood. Source of these receptors: a woman aged 35 to 49 with Graves' hyperthyroidism. CDR3s include the opening cysteine and the closing phenylalanine or tryptophan. A D gene is named only where the DNA matches it firmly. For some rows the clone size is stated as once, few or many, or as a class when expanded; others skip it.

clone_size: many
d_call: NA
j_call: TRBJ2-5
v_call: TRBV9
cdr3_nt: TGTGCCAGCAGCCCTCAGACCAGGACCCCCCAAGAGACCCAGTACTTC
cdr3_aa: CASSPQTRTPQETQYF

clone_size: few
d_call: TRBD2
j_call: TRBJ2-2
v_call: TRBV6-1
cdr3_nt: TGTGCCAGCAGTGCCCGACTAGCGGCGAACACCGGGGAGCTGTTTTTT
cdr3_aa: CASSARLAANTGELFF

clone_size: many
d_call: TRBD2
j_call: TRBJ2-7
v_call: TRBV28
cdr3_nt: TGTGCCAGCAAAAGGACTAGCGGGACCTACGAGCAGTACTTC
cdr3_aa: CASKRTSGTYEQYF

clone_size: many
d_call: TRBD2
j_call: TRBJ2-1
v_call: TRBV18
cdr3_nt: TGTGCCAGCTCACCACGAATTGCGGGAGAGGCGGATGAGCAGTTCTTC
cdr3_aa: CASSPRIAGEADEQFF

clone_size: few
d_call: NA
j_call: TRBJ1-6
v_call: TRBV12-3/TRBV12-4
cdr3_nt: TGTGCCAGCAGTTCGTTCCAGTATAATTCACCCCTCCACTTT
cdr3_aa: CASSSFQYNSPLHF

clone_size: many
d_call: NA
j_call: TRBJ1-3
v_call: TRBV28
cdr3_nt: TGTGCCAGCAGTTCACGCCCAGGGTTTCGAAACACCATATATTTT
cdr3_aa: CASSSRPGFRNTIYF

clone_size: many
d_call: NA
j_call: TRBJ2-7
v_call: TRBV6-1
cdr3_nt: TGTGCCAGCAGCGGAGAGGTCCTTACCGACGAGCAGTACTTC
cdr3_aa: CASSGEVLTDEQYF

clone_size: many
d_call: NA
j_call: TRBJ2-5
v_call: TRBV5-1
cdr3_nt: TGCGCCAGCAGCTTCTGGGAAGGCGAGACCCAGTACTTC
cdr3_aa: CASSFWEGETQYF

clone_size: many
d_call: TRBD1
j_call: TRBJ1-3
v_call: TRBV6-1
cdr3_nt: TGTGCCAGCAGTCCTATGGAAGACAGGGATGGAAACACCATATATTTT
cdr3_aa: CASSPMEDRDGNTIYF

clone_size: many
d_call: NA
j_call: TRBJ2-7
v_call: TRBV2
cdr3_nt: TGTGCCAGCAGTGACCCCGAGCAGTACTTC
cdr3_aa: CASSDPEQYF

clone_size: NA
d_call: NA
j_call: TRBJ1-6
v_call: TRBV4-1
cdr3_nt: TGCGCCAGCAGCCAAGCCCTCAACTCACCCCTCCACTTT
cdr3_aa: CASSQALNSPLHF

clone_size: many
d_call: TRBD2
j_call: TRBJ2-3
v_call: TRBV7-3
cdr3_nt: TGTGCCAGCAGCCCAGATGGAGCGGGAAGCCCAGATACGCAGTATTTT
cdr3_aa: CASSPDGAGSPDTQYF

clone_size: many
d_call: NA
j_call: TRBJ1-3
v_call: TRBV6-1
cdr3_nt: TGTGCCAGCAGTGAAGAAGTTAGCTCTGGAAACACCATATATTTT
cdr3_aa: CASSEEVSSGNTIYF

clone_size: many
d_call: TRBD2
j_call: TRBJ2-7
v_call: TRBV28
cdr3_nt: TGTGCCAGCAGTTTCCACCTAGCGGTCCTCTCCTACGAGCAGTACTTC
cdr3_aa: CASSFHLAVLSYEQYF

clone_size: many
d_call: NA
j_call: TRBJ2-5
v_call: TRBV6-1
cdr3_nt: TGTGCCAGCAGTCCCTTTAGTAGCAGGGGAAAGACCCAGTACTTC
cdr3_aa: CASSPFSSRGKTQYF

clone_size: NA
d_call: TRBD1
j_call: TRBJ1-2
v_call: TRBV28
cdr3_nt: TGTGCCAGCAGTTGGGGACAGGGGCACGGCTACACCTTC
cdr3_aa: CASSWGQGHGYTF

clone_size: few
d_call: TRBD1
j_call: TRBJ1-1
v_call: TRBV7-3
cdr3_nt: TGTGCCGGCAGCTGGGACAGGGAAACTGAAGCTTTCTTT
cdr3_aa: CAGSWDRETEAFF

clone_size: NA
d_call: NA
j_call: TRBJ2-1
v_call: TRBV6-1
cdr3_nt: TGTGCCAGCGGGCTAGGGGGGAGCTCCTACAATGAGCAGTTCTTC
cdr3_aa: CASGLGGSSYNEQFF

clone_size: few
d_call: TRBD2
j_call: TRBJ2-7
v_call: TRBV28
cdr3_nt: TGTGCCAGCAGTCCCCTAGATCTAGCGGGAGTAAAATACGAGCAGTACTTC
cdr3_aa: CASSPLDLAGVKYEQYF

clone_size: few
d_call: TRBD2
j_call: TRBJ2-1
v_call: TRBV9
cdr3_nt: TGTGCCAGCAGCGCCGGTAGCGGGACTTACAATGAGCAGTTCTTC
cdr3_aa: CASSAGSGTYNEQFF

clone_size: NA
d_call: NA
j_call: TRBJ2-1
v_call: TRBV18
cdr3_nt: TGTGCCAGCTCACGGGGAGTCGTCGGCCTCCCCGATGAGCAGTTCTTC
cdr3_aa: CASSRGVVGLPDEQFF

clone_size: NA
d_call: NA
j_call: TRBJ2-7
v_call: TRBV20-1
cdr3_nt: TGCAGTGCTAGAGAGGGGACCTACGAGCAGTACTTC
cdr3_aa: CSAREGTYEQYF

clone_size: NA
d_call: NA
j_call: TRBJ2-7
v_call: TRBV6-1
cdr3_nt: TGTGCCAGCAGTGAACCCGGGCGCGGCGACGAGCAGTACTTC
cdr3_aa: CASSEPGRGDEQYF

clone_size: few
d_call: NA
j_call: TRBJ1-6
v_call: TRBV19
cdr3_nt: TGTGCCAGTAGTATAGACCGGGACCGTAGACCTAATTCACCCCTCCACTTT
cdr3_aa: CASSIDRDRRPNSPLHF